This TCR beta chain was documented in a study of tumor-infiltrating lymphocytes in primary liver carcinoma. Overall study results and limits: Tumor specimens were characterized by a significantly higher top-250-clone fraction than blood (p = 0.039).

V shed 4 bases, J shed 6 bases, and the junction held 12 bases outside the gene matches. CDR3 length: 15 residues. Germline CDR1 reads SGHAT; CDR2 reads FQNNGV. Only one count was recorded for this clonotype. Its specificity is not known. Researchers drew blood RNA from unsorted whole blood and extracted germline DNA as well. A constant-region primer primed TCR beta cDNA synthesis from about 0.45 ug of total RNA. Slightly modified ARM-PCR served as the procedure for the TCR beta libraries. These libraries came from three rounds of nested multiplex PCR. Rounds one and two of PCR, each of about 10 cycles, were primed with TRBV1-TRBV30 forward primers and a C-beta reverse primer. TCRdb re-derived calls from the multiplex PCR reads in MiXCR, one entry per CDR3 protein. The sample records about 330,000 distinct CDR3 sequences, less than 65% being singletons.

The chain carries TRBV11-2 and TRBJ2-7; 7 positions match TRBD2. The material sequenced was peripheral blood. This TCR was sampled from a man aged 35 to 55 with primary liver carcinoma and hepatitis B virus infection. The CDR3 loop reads CASSWPSGAVFEQYF. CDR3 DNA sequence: TGTGCCAGCAGCTGGCCTAGCGGCGCCGTCTTCGAGCAGTACTTC.